The 31 T cell receptor beta chains below come from one sample, sequenced in a study of T cells expressing NK-cell markers. No DNA is given; TCRdb re-called the 5' RACE reads and lists each CDR3 protein once. The ten top clones account for 20% to 25%, within a sample of about 160,000 distinct CDR3 sequences. The sequencing input was blood T cells: a sorted CD56 or NKG2C T cell subset, CD4+ or CD8+ T cells, or bulk PBMC T cells (not recorded which). The receptors were gathered from a man between 18 and 69 years old in good health.

The rearrangement uses TRBV19 and TRBJ2-5; TCRdb proposes TRBD2, but this gene call is untestable without DNA. Germline lookup yields CDR1 LNHDA and CDR2 SQIVND (reference sequence). The length of the CDR3 is 17 residues. CDR3 amino acids: CASSAPSTSGAPETQYF.

The chain recombines TRBV6-5 with TRBJ2-7. CDR1 MNHEY and CDR2 SVGAGI come from the germline V gene. The CDR3 is 16 residues long. The CDR3 reads CASSYSIGVGSYEQYF.

The J gene is TRBJ2-5, the V gene TRBV13; the TCRdb D gene call, TRBD1, has no DNA to confirm it. There are 15 residues in the CDR3. Germline CDR1 reads PRHDT; CDR2 reads FYEKMQ (reference sequence). This chain's CDR3 is CASSGGTGPWETQYF.

CDR3: CASSFNSGTSDPTGELFF. V is TRBV11-1 and J is TRBJ2-2; TCRdb returns TRBD2, unconfirmable since there is no DNA. The CDR3 sequence is 18 residues long. Germline CDR1 is SGHAT and CDR2 is FQDESV (reference sequence).

V and J are TRBV7-8 and TRBJ2-5. From germline, CDR1 is SGHVS and CDR2 FQNEAQ. The length of the CDR3 is 15 residues. CDR3 loop: CASSSWTEEQETQYF.

This chain links TRBV5-6 with TRBJ2-5; TCRdb's D call, TRBD2, is unchecked because there is no DNA. This CDR3 region has 13 residues. Germline V gives CDR1 SGHDT, CDR2 YYEEEE. The CDR3 loop reads CASSLVRAETQYF. Together with reference TRBV5-6 and TRBJ2-5, the CDR3 gives the full variable domain: DAGVTQSPTHLIKTRGQQVTLRCSPKSGHDTVSWYQQALGQGPQFIFQYYEEEERQRGNFPDRFSGHQFPNYSSELNVNALLLGDSALYLCASSLVRAETQYFGPGTRLLVL.

This chain connects TRBV12-3 or TRBV12-4 to TRBJ2-3; checking the TCRdb D call of TRBD1 is not possible without DNA. CDR3 size: 16 residues. CDR3 amino acids: CASSSGQGPIYDTQYF.

V and J are TRBV14 and TRBJ2-3; the TRBD1 assignment by TCRdb is unverifiable without DNA. Germline values: CDR1 SGHDN, CDR2 FVKESK. The CDR3 totals 16 residues. CDR3 sequence: CASSLSYRDRVDTQYF.

This chain uses TRBV20-1 with TRBJ2-7; with no DNA, the TCRdb D assignment of TRBD1 cannot be verified. CDR1 and CDR2 (germline): DFQATT, SNEGSKA (reference sequence). CDR3 length equals 17 residues. The CDR3 sequence: CSARAREGLTSFYEQYF.

The rearrangement uses TRBV13 and TRBJ2-5; without DNA, the TCRdb call of TRBD1 cannot be checked. This CDR3 contains 15 residues. Per germline, CDR1 PRHDT and CDR2 FYEKMQ (reference sequence). Here the CDR3 reads CASSLGRVGAQTQYF.

The chain recombines TRBV20-1 with TRBJ1-6. The CDR3 has 12 residues. Germline CDR1 and CDR2: DFQATT and SNEGSKA (reference sequence). The CDR3 reads CSARHINSPLHF.

This chain connects TRBV4-1 to TRBJ1-2. Germline V lookup: CDR1 MGHRA, CDR2 YSYEKL. The CDR3 runs to 17 residues. The CDR3 reads CASSQAPGYKANYGYTF.

The chain is built from TRBV27 and TRBJ2-5; absent DNA, TCRdb's TRBD1 call cannot be checked. The germline gives CDR1 MNHEY, CDR2 SMNVEV (reference sequence). The CDR3 totals 17 residues. This CDR3 is CATQTGPQTGTQETQYF.

The genes are TRBV5-5 and TRBJ1-4. Looked up from germline, CDR1 is SGHKS and CDR2 is YYEKEE (reference sequence). CDR3 length: 16 residues. The CDR3 spells CASSRSDSETNEKLFF.

The chain couples TRBV19 to TRBJ2-6. CDR1 is LNHDA, CDR2 SQIVND, per germline (reference sequence). This CDR3 has 15 amino acids. The CDR3 sequence: CASSIDVSGANVLTF.

The chain couples TRBV2 to TRBJ2-2; the TRBD2 assignment by TCRdb is unverifiable without DNA. The length of the CDR3 is 18 residues. CDR1 is SNHLY, CDR2 FYNNEI, per germline. The CDR3 loop reads CASSDGTSGGRATGELFF.

The chain employs TRBV11-2 and TRBJ2-1; there is no DNA to check the TCRdb D call of TRBD1. Looked up from germline, CDR1 is SGHAT and CDR2 is FQNNGV. The CDR3 is 18 residues long. CDR3 sequence: CASSSTPAGEIYHNEQFF.

CDR3 residues: CASSLELRANYGYTF. The chain recombines TRBV5-1 with TRBJ1-2. Germline CDR1 SGHRS, CDR2 YFSETQ. The CDR3 extends over 15 amino acids.

V gene TRBV7-6 combines with J gene TRBJ2-2. Germline-derived CDR1 and CDR2 are SGHVS and FNYEAQ. The CDR3 has 12 amino acids. CDR3: CASSPRSGELFF.

The chain uses TRBV27 and TRBJ2-1; TCRdb's D call of TRBD1 is untestable without DNA. The CDR3 totals 16 residues. Germline V gives CDR1 MNHEY, CDR2 SMNVEV (reference sequence). The chain's CDR3 is CASSLSVAGAYNEQFF.

The rearrangement uses TRBV7-8 and TRBJ1-5. The CDR3 is 14 residues long. The V gene's germline CDR1 is SGHVS and CDR2 FQNEAQ. CDR3 protein: CASSLGISNQPQHF.

This chain links TRBV9 with TRBJ2-3. Looked up from germline, CDR1 is SGDLS and CDR2 is YYNGEE. The CDR3 loop spans 14 amino acids. The CDR3 sequence is CASSVGSNTDTQYF. The entire variable domain, with the rest obtained from reference TRBV9 and TRBJ2-3, is as follows: DSGVTQTPKHLITATGQRVTLRCSPRSGDLSVYWYQQSLDQGLQFLIQYYNGEERAKGNILERFSAQQFPDLHSELNLSSLELGDSALYFCASSVGSNTDTQYFGPGTRLTVL.

The V gene is TRBV20-1, the J gene TRBJ2-7; with no DNA, the TCRdb D assignment of TRBD1 cannot be verified. The length of the CDR3 is 15 residues. Germline V gives CDR1 DFQATT, CDR2 SNEGSKA (reference sequence). The CDR3 sequence is CSARDLNRGRYEQYF.

V is TRBV10-3 and J is TRBJ2-5; lacking DNA, the TRBD1 call made by TCRdb goes unchecked. CDR3 length: 15 residues. Looked up from germline, CDR1 is ENHRY and CDR2 is SYGVKD. This chain's CDR3 is CAISVLDRGLWDQYF.

V gene TRBV7-2 combines with J gene TRBJ1-6; TCRdb outputs TRBD1, but without DNA this stays unchecked. The CDR3 consists of 14 residues. Germline assignment: CDR1 SGHTA and CDR2 FQGNSA. The CDR3 loop reads CASSYGQGLSPLHF.

This chain links TRBV28 with TRBJ2-3; the D gene TCRdb calls, TRBD1, cannot be checked with no DNA. The length of the CDR3 is 17 residues. CDR1 is MDHEN and CDR2 is SYDVKM in the germline V gene. CDR3 residues: CASSLSSQGVVTDTQYF. Filled out from reference TRBV28 and TRBJ2-3, the complete variable domain reads DVKVTQSSRYLVKRTGEKVFLECVQDMDHENMFWYRQDPGLGLRLIYFSYDVKMKEKGDIPEGYSVSREKKERFSLILESASTNQTSMYLCASSLSSQGVVTDTQYFGPGTRLTVL.

This chain uses TRBV18 with TRBJ2-3; TCRdb reports TRBD1, a call that lacks DNA to check it against. CDR1 KGHSH and CDR2 LQKENI come from the germline V gene. This CDR3 is 15 amino acids long. CDR3 loop: CASSPDSGGSNTQYF.

The V and J genes are TRBV6-1 and TRBJ1-5; without DNA, the TCRdb call of TRBD1 cannot be checked. The CDR3 totals 16 residues. The germline gives CDR1 MNHNS, CDR2 SASEGT. The CDR3 spells CASSWGRDRGDQPQHF.

V usage is TRBV3-1 and J usage is TRBJ2-3; TCRdb reports TRBD2, a call that lacks DNA to check it against. The germline CDR1 and CDR2 sequences are LGHDT and YNNKEL (reference sequence). The CDR3 covers 15 residues. The CDR3 reads CASSRRDYRTDTQYF.

V usage is TRBV15 and J usage is TRBJ1-5; TCRdb's D gene call, TRBD1, goes unchecked for lack of DNA. CDR3 length: 14 residues. Per the germline V gene, CDR1 is LNHNV and CDR2 is YYDKDF (reference sequence). The CDR3 loop is CATSREGGGQPQHF. Supplemented by reference TRBV15 and TRBJ1-5, the full variable domain reads DAMVIQNPRYQVTQFGKPVTLSCSQTLNHNVMYWYQQKSSQAPKLLFHYYDKDFNNEADTPDNFQSRRPNTSFCFLDIRSPGLGDTAMYLCATSREGGGQPQHFGDGTRLSIL.

The chain couples TRBV7-9 to TRBJ1-1. The CDR3 totals 14 residues. Looked up from germline, CDR1 is SEHNR and CDR2 is FQNEAQ (reference sequence). CDR3 sequence: CASSLAASNTEAFF.